This T cell receptor beta chain was sequenced for a study of cytomegalovirus exposure and HLA in healthy donors. PCR amplification relied on 60 Vbeta primers (plus 13 Jbeta primers). Per the original methods: Per a later analysis, the number of unique TCR beta chains was roughly 87 million, of which around 10 million were shared. Clones were sequenced by immunoSEQ multiplex PCR, and TCRdb holds only the in-frame ones, with some missing. That table is the source of V, J and clone size, and D and trimming were worked out from the DNA. The sample yields around 90,000 clones, around 80% seen once. Study-wide results and limits: Some V segments, including TRBV6-2 and TRBV6-3, were excluded as indistinguishable. A reported reduction in N-insertions relative to the 666-donor mean was seen in an Asian-associated ancestry cluster in a later analysis. It was only CMV serostatus that was available as immune exposure information.

CDR1 and CDR2 from the germline V gene are SGHKS and YYEKEE (reference sequence). V was trimmed by 5 bases and J by 1 base, leaving 9 bases between them. The CDR3 spans 13 residues. As concerns this clone: Antigen specificity is unknown.

The sequence derives from a man aged 25 to 45 in good health and CMV-seronegative. The chain is built from TRBV5-5 and TRBJ2-5; no reliable D call. The sequenced sample consisted of PBMCs. The CDR3 spells CASRLTPQETQYF. Here the CDR3 DNA reads TGTGCCAGCAGGCTCACACCCCAAGAGACCCAGTACTTC.